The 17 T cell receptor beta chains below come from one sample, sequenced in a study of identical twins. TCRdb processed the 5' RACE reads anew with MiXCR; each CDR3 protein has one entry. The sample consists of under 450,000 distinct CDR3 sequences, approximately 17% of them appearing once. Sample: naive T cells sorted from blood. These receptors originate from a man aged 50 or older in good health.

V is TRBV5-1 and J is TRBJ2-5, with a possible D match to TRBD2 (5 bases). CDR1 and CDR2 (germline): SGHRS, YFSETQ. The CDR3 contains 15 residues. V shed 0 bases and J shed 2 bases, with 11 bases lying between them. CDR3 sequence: CASSLGGIRQETQYF. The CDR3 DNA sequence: TGCGCCAGCAGCTTGGGAGGGATCCGACAAGAGACCCAGTACTTC.

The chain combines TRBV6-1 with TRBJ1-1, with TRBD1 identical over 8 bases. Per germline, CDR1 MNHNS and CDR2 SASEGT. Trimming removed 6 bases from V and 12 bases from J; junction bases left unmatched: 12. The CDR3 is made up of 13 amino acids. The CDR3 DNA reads TGTGCCAGCAGAATAGGGACAGGTGGTGGAACTTTCTTT. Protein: CASRIGTGGGTFF.

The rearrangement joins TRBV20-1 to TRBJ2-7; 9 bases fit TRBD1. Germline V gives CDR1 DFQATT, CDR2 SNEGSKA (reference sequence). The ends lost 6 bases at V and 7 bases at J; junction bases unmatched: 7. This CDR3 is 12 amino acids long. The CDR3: CSAAQGAGEQYF. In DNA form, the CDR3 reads TGCAGTGCCGCACAGGGGGCTGGGGAGCAGTACTTC.

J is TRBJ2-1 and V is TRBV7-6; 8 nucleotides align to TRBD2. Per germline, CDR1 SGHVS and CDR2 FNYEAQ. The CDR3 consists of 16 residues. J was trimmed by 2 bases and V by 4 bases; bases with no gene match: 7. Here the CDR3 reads CASSSLLAGAYNEQFF. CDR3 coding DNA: TGTGCCAGCAGCTCCCTTCTAGCGGGTGCCTACAATGAGCAGTTCTTC.

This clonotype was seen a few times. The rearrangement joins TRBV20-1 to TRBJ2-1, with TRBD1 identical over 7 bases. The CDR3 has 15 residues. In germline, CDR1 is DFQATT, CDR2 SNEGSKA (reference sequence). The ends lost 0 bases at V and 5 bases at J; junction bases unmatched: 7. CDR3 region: CSARDPRQGNNEQFF. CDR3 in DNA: TGCAGTGCTAGAGACCCCCGACAGGGTAACAATGAGCAGTTCTTC.

CDR3 region: CASSPRVVNEQFF. In DNA form, the CDR3 reads TGTGCCAGCTCACCACGGGTCGTCAATGAGCAGTTCTTC. The V gene is TRBV18, the J gene TRBJ2-1; D gene ambiguous. With 1 base removed from V and 6 bases from J, the gap between germline ends came to 7 bases. Germline V gene lookup returns CDR1 KGHSH and CDR2 LQKENI. The CDR3 length is 13 residues.

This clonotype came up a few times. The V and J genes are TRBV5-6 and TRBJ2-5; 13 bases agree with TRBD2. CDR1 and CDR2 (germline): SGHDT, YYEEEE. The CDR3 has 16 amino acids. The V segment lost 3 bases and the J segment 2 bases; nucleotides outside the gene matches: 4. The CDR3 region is CASSWGLAGKQETQYF. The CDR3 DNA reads TGTGCCAGCAGCTGGGGACTAGCGGGAAAACAAGAGACCCAGTACTTC.

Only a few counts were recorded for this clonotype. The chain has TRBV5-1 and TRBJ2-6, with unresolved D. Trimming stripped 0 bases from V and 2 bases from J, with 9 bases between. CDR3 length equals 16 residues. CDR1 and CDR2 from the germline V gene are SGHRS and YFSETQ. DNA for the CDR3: TGCGCCAGCAGCTTGGCAAAGAGAGCTGGGGCCAACGTCCTGACTTTC. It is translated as CASSLAKRAGANVLTF.

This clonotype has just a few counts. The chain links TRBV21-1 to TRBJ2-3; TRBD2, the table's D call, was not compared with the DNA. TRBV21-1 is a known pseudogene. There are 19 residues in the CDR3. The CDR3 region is CASSKPSGRTLASTDTQYF. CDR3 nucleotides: TGTGCCAGCAGCAAACCCAGCGGGAGGACCTTGGCAAGCACAGATACGCAGTATTTT.

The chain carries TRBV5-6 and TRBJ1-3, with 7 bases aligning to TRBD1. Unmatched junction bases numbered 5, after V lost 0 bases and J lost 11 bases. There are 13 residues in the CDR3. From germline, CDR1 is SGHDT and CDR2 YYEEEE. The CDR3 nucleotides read TGTGCCAGCAGCTTGGTGCAGGGGGTTGCCATATATTTT. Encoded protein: CASSLVQGVAIYF.

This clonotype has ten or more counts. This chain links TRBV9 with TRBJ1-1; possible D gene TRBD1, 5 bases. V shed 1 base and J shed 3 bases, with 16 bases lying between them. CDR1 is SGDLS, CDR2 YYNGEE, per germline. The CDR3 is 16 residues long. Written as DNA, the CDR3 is TGTGCCAGCAGCGTACGGCCCAGGGCGCGGGACACTGAAGCTTTCTTT. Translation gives CASSVRPRARDTEAFF.

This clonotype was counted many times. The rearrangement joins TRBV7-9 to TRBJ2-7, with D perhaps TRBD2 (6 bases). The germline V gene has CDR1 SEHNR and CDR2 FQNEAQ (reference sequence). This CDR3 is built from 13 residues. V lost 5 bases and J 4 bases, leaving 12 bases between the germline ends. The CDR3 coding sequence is TGTGCCAGCAGCCGGGACTCCTCGTACGAGCAGTACTTC. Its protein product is CASSRDSSYEQYF. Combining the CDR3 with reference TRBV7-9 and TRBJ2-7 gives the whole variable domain DTGVSQNPRHKITKRGQNVTFRCDPISEHNRLYWYRQTLGQGPEFLTYFQNEAQLEKSRLLSDRFSAERPKGSFSTLEIQRTEQGDSAMYLCASSRDSSYEQYFGPGTRLTVT.

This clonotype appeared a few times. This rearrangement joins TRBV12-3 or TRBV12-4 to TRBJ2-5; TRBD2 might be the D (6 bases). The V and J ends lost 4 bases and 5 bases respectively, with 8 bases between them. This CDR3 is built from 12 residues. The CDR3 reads CASSSAGETQYF. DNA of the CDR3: TGTGCCAGCAGTTCTGCGGGGGAGACCCAGTACTTC.

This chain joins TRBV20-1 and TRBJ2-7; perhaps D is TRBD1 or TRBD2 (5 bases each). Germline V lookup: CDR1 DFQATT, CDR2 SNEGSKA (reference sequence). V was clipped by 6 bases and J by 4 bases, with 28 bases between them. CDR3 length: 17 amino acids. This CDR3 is CSAEHPIRDLLPYEQYF. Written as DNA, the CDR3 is TGCAGTGCCGAACATCCAATCCGGGACCTGCTCCCATACGAGCAGTACTTC.

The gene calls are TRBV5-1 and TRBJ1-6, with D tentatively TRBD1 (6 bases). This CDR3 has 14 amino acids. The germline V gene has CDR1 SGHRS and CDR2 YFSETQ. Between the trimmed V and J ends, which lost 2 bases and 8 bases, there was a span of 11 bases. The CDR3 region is CASSFQGSHSPLHF. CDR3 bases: TGCGCCAGCAGCTTTCAGGGGAGCCATTCACCCCTCCACTTT.

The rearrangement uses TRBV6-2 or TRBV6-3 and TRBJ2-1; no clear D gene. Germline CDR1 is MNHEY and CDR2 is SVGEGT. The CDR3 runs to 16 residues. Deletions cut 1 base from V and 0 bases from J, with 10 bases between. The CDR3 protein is CASSYYVPSSYNEQFF. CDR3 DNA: TGTGCCAGCAGTTACTACGTACCCAGCTCCTACAATGAGCAGTTCTTC.

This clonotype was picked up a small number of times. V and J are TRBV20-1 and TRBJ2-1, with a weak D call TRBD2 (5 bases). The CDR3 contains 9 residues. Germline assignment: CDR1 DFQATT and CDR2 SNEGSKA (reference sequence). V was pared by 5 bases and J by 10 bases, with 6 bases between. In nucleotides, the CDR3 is TGCAGTGCTCGGGGAGAGCAGTTCTTC. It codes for CSARGEQFF.